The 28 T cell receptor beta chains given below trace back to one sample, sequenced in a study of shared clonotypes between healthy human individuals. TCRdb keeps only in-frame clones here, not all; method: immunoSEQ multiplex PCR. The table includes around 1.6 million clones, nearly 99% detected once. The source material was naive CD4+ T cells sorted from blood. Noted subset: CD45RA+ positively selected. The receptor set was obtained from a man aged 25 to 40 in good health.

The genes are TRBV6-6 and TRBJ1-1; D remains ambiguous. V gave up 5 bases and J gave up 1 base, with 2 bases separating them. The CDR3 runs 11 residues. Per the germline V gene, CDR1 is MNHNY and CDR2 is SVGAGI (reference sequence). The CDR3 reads CASSKNTEAFF. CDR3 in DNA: TGTGCCAGCAGTAAGAACACTGAAGCTTTCTTT.

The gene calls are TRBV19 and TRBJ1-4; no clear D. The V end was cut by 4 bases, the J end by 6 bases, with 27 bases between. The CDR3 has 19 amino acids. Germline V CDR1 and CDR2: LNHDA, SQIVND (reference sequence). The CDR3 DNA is TGTGCCAGTAGTAGTATATTGGCAGCTGGGGTTGCTACGGATGAAAAACTGTTTTTT. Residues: CASSSILAAGVATDEKLFF.

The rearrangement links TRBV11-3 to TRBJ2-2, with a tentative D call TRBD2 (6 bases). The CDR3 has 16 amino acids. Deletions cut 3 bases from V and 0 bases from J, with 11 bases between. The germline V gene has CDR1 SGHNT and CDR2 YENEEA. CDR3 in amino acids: CASSFGGSSNTGELFF. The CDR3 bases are TGTGCCAGCAGCTTCGGGGGATCCTCGAACACCGGGGAGCTGTTTTTT.

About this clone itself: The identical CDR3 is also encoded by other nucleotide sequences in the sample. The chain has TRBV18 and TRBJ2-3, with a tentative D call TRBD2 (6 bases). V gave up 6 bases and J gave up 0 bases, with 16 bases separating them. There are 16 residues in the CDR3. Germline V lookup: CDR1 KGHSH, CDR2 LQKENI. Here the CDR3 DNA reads TGTGCCAGCTCCCCCCTCTCAGGGACTAGCACAGATACGCAGTATTTT. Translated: CASSPLSGTSTDTQYF.

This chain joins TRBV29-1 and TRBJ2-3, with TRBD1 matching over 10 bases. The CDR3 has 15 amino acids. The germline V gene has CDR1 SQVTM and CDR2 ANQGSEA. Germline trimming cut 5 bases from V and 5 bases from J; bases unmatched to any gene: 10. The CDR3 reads CSVRWGQGRQDTQYF. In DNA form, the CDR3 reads TGCAGCGTTCGATGGGGACAGGGGCGGCAAGATACGCAGTATTTT.

The CDR3 nucleotides are TGTGCCAGTATGGAGGGGGCCCTTCTTAACACTGAAGCTTTCTTT. Translated: CASMEGALLNTEAFF. This sequence joins TRBV19 and TRBJ1-1, with TRBD1 identical over 7 bases. Germline CDR1 LNHDA, CDR2 SQIVND (reference sequence). The length of the CDR3 is 15 residues. V gave up 7 bases and J gave up 2 bases; unmatched junction bases: 10.

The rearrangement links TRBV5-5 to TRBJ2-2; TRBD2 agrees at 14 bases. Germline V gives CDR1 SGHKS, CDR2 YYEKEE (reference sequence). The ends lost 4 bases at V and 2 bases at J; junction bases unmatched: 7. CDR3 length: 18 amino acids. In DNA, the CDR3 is TGTGCCAGCAGCCCTGTTGGACTAGCGGGAGGAAACACCGGGGAGCTGTTTTTT. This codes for CASSPVGLAGGNTGELFF. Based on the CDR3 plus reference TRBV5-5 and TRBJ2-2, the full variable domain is DAGVTQSPTHLIKTRGQQVTLRCSPISGHKSVSWYQQVLGQGPQFIFQYYEKEERGRGNFPDRFSARQFPNYSSELNVNALLLGDSALYLCASSPVGLAGGNTGELFFGEGSRLTVL.

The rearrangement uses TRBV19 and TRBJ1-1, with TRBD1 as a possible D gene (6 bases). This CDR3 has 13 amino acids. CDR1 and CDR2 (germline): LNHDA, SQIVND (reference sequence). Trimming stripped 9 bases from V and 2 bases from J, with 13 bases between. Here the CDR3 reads CASSRQVNTEAFF. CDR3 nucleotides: TGTGCCAGCTCGCGACAGGTCAACACTGAAGCTTTCTTT.

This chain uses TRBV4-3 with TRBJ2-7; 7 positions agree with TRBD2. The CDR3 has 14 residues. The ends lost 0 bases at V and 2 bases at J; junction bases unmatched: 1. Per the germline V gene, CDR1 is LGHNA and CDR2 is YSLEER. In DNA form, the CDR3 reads TGCGCCAGCAGCCAAGAACTAGCGACCTACGAGCAGTACTTC. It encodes CASSQELATYEQYF.

The CDR3 region is CASTTTSGRMVQYF. CDR3 nucleotides: TGTGCCAGCACTACGACTAGCGGGAGAATGGTGCAGTACTTC. The chain uses TRBV2 and TRBJ2-7; 12 nucleotides line up with TRBD2. The CDR3 loop spans 14 amino acids. From germline, CDR1 is SNHLY and CDR2 FYNNEI. The junction had 10 bases not matched to a gene; V was cut back by 7 bases and J by 9 bases.

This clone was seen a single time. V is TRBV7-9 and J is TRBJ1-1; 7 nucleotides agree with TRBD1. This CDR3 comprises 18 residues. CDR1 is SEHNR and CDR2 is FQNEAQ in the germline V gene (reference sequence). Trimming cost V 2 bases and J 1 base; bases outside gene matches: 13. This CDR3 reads CASSLPLGQEGKNTEAFF. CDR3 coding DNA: TGTGCCAGCAGCTTACCCCTCGGACAGGAAGGGAAGAACACTGAAGCTTTCTTT.

Here the CDR3 reads CASSVHRGYGSPYQETQYF. The CDR3 nucleotides read TGTGCCAGCAGTGTTCACAGGGGCTACGGATCTCCGTACCAAGAGACCCAGTACTTC. The J gene is TRBJ2-5, the V gene TRBV9, with 7 nucleotides matching TRBD1. Looked up from germline, CDR1 is SGDLS and CDR2 is YYNGEE. The trim removed 5 bases at V and 0 bases at J, leaving 19 bases unmatched. The CDR3 loop spans 19 amino acids.

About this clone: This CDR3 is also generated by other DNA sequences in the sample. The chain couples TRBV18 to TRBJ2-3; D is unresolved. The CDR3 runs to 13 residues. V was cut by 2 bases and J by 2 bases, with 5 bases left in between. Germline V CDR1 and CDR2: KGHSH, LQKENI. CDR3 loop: CASSPRDTDTQYF. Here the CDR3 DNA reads TGTGCCAGCTCACCAAGGGACACAGATACGCAGTATTTT.

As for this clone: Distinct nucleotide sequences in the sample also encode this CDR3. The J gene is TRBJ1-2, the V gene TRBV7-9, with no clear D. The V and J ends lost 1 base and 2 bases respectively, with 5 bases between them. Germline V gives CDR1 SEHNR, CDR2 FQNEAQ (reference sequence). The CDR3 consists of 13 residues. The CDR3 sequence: CASSLGQNYGYTF. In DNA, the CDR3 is TGTGCCAGCAGCTTAGGCCAGAACTATGGCTACACCTTC.

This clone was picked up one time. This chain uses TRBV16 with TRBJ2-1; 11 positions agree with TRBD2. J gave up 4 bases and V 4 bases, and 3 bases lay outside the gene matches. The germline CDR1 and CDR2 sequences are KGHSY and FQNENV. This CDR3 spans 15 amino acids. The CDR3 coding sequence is TGTGCCAGCAGCCTAGCGGGAGGGACGTACAATGAGCAGTTCTTC. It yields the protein CASSLAGGTYNEQFF.

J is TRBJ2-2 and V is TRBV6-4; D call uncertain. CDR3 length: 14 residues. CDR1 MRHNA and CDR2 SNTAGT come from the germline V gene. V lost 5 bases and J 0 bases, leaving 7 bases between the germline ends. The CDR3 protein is CASSRTANTGELFF. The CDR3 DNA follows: TGTGCCAGCAGTCGGACGGCGAACACCGGGGAGCTGTTTTTT.

The CDR3 DNA reads TGTGCCAGCACTCTCGGACAGCAGGGGGGCTACACCTTC. Translating gives CASTLGQQGGYTF. The chain is built from TRBV28 and TRBJ1-2, with D maybe TRBD1 (6 bases). The germline gives CDR1 MDHEN, CDR2 SYDVKM. This CDR3 comprises 13 residues. Trimming shortened V by 7 bases and J by 8 bases, and 17 bases separated the two germline ends.

The CDR3 protein is CASSEVSWGGASYEQYF. Written as DNA, the CDR3 is TGTGCCAGCAGTGAAGTATCCTGGGGGGGAGCATCCTACGAGCAGTACTTC. The chain recombines TRBV6-1 with TRBJ2-7; 7 bases map to TRBD2. Germline-derived CDR1 and CDR2 are MNHNS and SASEGT. The V and J ends lost 1 base and 1 base, in that order; junction bases with no gene match: 10. The CDR3 has 17 amino acids.

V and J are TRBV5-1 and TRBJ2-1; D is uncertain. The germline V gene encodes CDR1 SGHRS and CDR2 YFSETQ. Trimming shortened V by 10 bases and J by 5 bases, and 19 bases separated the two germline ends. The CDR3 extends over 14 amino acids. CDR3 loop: CASKALVVDNEQFF. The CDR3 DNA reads TGCGCCTCGAAGGCTCTAGTTGTCGACAATGAGCAGTTCTTC.

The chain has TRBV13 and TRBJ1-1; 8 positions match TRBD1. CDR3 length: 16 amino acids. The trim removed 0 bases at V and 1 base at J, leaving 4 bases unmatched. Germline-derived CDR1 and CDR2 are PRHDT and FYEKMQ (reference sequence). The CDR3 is CASSLGRGLQNTEAFF. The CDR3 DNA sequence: TGTGCCAGCAGCTTAGGCAGGGGGCTTCAGAACACTGAAGCTTTCTTT.

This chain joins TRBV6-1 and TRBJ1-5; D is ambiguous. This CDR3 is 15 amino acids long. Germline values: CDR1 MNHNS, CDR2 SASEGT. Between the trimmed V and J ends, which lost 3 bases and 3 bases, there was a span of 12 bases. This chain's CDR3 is CASSETQATNQPQHF. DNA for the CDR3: TGTGCCAGCAGTGAGACGCAGGCGACCAATCAGCCCCAGCATTTT.

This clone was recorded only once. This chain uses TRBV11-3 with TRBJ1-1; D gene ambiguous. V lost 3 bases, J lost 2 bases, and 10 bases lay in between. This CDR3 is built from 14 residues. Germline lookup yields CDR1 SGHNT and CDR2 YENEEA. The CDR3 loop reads CASSFDGINTEAFF. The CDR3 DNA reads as TGTGCCAGCAGCTTTGACGGCATCAACACTGAAGCTTTCTTT.

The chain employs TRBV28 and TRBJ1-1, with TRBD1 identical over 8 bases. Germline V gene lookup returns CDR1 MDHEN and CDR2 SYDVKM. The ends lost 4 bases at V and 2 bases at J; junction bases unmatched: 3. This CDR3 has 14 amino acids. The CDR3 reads CASSWGQANTEAFF. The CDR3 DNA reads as TGTGCCAGCAGTTGGGGACAGGCAAACACTGAAGCTTTCTTT. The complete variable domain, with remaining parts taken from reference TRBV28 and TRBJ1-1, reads DVKVTQSSRYLVKRTGEKVFLECVQDMDHENMFWYRQDPGLGLRLIYFSYDVKMKEKGDIPEGYSVSREKKERFSLILESASTNQTSMYLCASSWGQANTEAFFGQGTRLTVV.

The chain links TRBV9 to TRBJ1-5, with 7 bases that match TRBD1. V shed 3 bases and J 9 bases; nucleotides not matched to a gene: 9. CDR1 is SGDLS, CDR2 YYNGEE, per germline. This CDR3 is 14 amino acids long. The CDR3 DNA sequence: TGTGCCAGCAGCGCAACAGGGGCCATGGGGCCCCAGCATTTT. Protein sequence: CASSATGAMGPQHF.

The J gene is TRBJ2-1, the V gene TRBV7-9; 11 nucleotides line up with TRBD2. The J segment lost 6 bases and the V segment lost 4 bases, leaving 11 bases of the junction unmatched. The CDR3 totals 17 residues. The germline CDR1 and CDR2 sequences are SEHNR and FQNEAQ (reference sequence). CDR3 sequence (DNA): TGTGCCAGCAGCTCCCCGATGACTAGCGGGAAACCCAATGAGCAGTTCTTC. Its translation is CASSSPMTSGKPNEQFF.

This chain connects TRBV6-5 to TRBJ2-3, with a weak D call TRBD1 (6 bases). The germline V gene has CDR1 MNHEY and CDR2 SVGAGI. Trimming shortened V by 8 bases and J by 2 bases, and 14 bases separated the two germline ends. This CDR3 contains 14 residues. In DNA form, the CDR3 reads TGTGCCAGCCGCCTGGACAGCTTCACAGATACGCAGTATTTT. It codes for CASRLDSFTDTQYF.

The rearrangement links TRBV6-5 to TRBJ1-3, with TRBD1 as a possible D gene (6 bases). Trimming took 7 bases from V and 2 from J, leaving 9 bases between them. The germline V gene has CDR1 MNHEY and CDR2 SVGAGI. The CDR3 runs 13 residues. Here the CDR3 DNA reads TGTGCCAGCACCTCAGGGGCTGGAAACACCATATATTTT. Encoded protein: CASTSGAGNTIYF.

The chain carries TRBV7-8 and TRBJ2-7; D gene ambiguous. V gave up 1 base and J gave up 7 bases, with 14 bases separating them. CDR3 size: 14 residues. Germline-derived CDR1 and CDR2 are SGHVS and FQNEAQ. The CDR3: CASSLDTEIWEQYF. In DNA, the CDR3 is TGTGCCAGCAGCTTAGATACCGAAATTTGGGAGCAGTACTTC.